This section outlines one T cell receptor beta chain sequence together with its context. Its antigen is not identified. The data stem from a study of CD8+CD57+ T cells in acquired aplastic anemia. Whole-study context: DNA from sorted CD4+ and CD8+ cells averaged roughly 3.2 ug. Notes on the study in general: Patients and controls had in common approximately 28 CD8+ CDR3 sequences.

It was patients with CD8+CD57+ cell expansion by flow cytometry who were chosen for sequencing. Each of the patients presented with severe acquired aplastic anemia. Investigators profiled TCR beta VDJ and CDR3 from genomic DNA template. TCRdb analysed the reads with MiXCR anew, one entry per CDR3 protein. The table has about 200,000 distinct CDR3 sequences, over 55% seen once. The CDR3 spans 12 residues. Germline V gives CDR1 SEHNR, CDR2 FQNEAQ (reference sequence). Trimming cost V 1 base and J 12 bases, with 12 bases left between them. The receptor was derived from a human donor with aplastic anemia. Sequenced material: sorted CD4+, CD8+, or CD8+CD57+ T cells (not recorded which) from PBMCs. The V and J genes are TRBV7-9 and TRBJ1-2; D not certain. Here the CDR3 reads CASSLGATGNTF. The CDR3 coding sequence is TGTGCCAGCAGCTTAGGGGCCACTGGAAACACCTTC.